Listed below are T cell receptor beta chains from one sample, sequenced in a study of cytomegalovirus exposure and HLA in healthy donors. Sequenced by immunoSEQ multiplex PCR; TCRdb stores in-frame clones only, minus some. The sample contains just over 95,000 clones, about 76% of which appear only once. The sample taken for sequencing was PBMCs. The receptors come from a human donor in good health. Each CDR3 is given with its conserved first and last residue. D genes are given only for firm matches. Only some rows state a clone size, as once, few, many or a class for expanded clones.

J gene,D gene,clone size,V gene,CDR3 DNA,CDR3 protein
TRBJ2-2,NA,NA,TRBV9,TGTGCCAGCAGCCTTAAAACTCTAGCGATGGACACCGGGGAGCTGTTTTTT,CASSLKTLAMDTGELFF
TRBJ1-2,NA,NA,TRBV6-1,TGTGCCAGCAAACGAATAGATGGCTACACCTTC,CASKRIDGYTF
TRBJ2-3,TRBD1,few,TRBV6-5,TGTGCCAGCAGTTACTCAAGGACAGGGGTCACAGATACGCAGTATTTT,CASSYSRTGVTDTQYF
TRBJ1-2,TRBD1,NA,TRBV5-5,TGTGCCAGCAGCTCAGGGGGCCGTGACTATGGCTACACCTTC,CASSSGGRDYGYTF
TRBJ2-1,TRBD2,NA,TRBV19,TGTGCCAGTAGGGTAGCGGGAGGGCTCTACAATGAGCAGTTCTTC,CASRVAGGLYNEQFF
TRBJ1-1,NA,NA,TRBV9,TGTGCCAGCAGCGTAACGGACGACAGGACTGAAGCTTTCTTT,CASSVTDDRTEAFF
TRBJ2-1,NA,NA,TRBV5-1,TGCGCCAGCAGCTTGGGGGCCGGAACGACTAACAATGAGCAGTTCTTC,CASSLGAGTTNNEQFF
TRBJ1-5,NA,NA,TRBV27,TGTGCCAGCAGTTTAACGGGGGAAGGGAATCAGCCCCAGCATTTT,CASSLTGEGNQPQHF
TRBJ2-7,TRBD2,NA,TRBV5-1,TGCGCCAGCAGCTTGGCCAAGGGACTAGTCTACGAGCAGTACTTC,CASSLAKGLVYEQYF
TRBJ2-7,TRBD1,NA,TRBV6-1,TGTGCCAGCAGGACAGGGAACTACGAGCAGTACTTC,CASRTGNYEQYF
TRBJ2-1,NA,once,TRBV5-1,TGCGCCAGCAGAAGCCCCACAGGGATCTCCTACAATGAGCAGTTCTTC,CASRSPTGISYNEQFF
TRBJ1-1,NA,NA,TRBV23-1,TGCGCCAGCTACCGGGGGGGGTACCGGCGGGACACTGAAGCTTTCTTT,CASYRGGYRRDTEAFF
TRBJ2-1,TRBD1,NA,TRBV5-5,TGTGCCAGCAGCCGAGCGCAGGGGGCGCAGGGTGAGCAGTTCTTC,CASSRAQGAQGEQFF
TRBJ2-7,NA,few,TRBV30,TGTGCCTGGATGGCGGGACGGAGGGGTTACGAGCAGTACTTC,CAWMAGRRGYEQYF
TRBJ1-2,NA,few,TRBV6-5,TGTGCCAGCACTCCCCAGTCTAACTATGGCTACACCTTC,CASTPQSNYGYTF
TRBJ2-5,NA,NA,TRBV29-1,TGCAGCGTTGCCCCTAGCGGGACAGGTGAGCAGTACTTC,CSVAPSGTGEQYF
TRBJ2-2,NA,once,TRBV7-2,TGTGCCAGCAGCCCATTCAGAGGTGGCACCGGGGAGCTGTTTTTT,CASSPFRGGTGELFF
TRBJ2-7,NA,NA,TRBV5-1,TGCGCCAGCACCATTGCCCCGATAGCCCACGAGCAGTACTTC,CASTIAPIAHEQYF
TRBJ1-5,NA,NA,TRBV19,TGTGCCAGTAGTATGGGAGATAGCAATCAGCCCCAGCATTTT,CASSMGDSNQPQHF
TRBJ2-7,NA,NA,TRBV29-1,TGCAGCGGCATCACAGATTACGAGCAGTACTTC,CSGITDYEQYF
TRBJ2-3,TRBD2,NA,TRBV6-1,TGTGCCGGGGGGGAGCTAGCGGGGGGCACAGATACGCAGTATTTT,CAGGELAGGTDTQYF
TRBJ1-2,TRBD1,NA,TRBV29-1,TGCAGCGCCGGACAGGGGGGGGGCTACACCTTC,CSAGQGGGYTF
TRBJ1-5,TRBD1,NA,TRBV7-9,TGTGCCAGCAGCTTAGGGACAGGGGATCAGCCCCAGCATTTT,CASSLGTGDQPQHF
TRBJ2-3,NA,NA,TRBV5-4,TGTGCCAGCAGCTTGGATCTGCCACAACCATCAGATACGCAGTATTTT,CASSLDLPQPSDTQYF
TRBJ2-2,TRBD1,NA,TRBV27,TGTGCCAGCAGTATCAGAAGACAGGGTAACACCGGGGAGCTGTTTTTT,CASSIRRQGNTGELFF
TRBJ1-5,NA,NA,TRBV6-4,TGTGCCAGCAGTGACTCGAATTGCTATTATCCACAGCCCCAGCATTTT,CASSDSNCYYPQPQHF
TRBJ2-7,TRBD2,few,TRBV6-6,TGTGCCAGCAGTTACTCGGGACTAGCGGGCGAGCAGTACTTC,CASSYSGLAGEQYF
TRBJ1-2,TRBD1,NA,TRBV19,TGTGCCAGTAGACACCCGGGACAGGGGTCGGGCAACTATGGCTACACCTTC,CASRHPGQGSGNYGYTF